This T cell receptor beta chain originates from a study of control samples from healthy donors and cancer patients. V lost 2 bases and J 4 bases, leaving 11 bases between the germline ends. There are 14 residues in the CDR3. Germline V gene data show CDR1 as MNHEY and CDR2 as SVGAGI. The repertoire was sequenced with immunoSEQ multiplex PCR; TCRdb's copy has only in-frame clones and lacks some. The table includes about 170,000 clones, around 95% detected once. The sequence derives from a woman aged 60-75 years in good health. The sequencing input was blood. The rearrangement joins TRBV6-5 to TRBJ1-2; D possibly corresponds to TRBD1 (5 bases). CDR3 protein: CASSYGGRVYGYTF. The CDR3 DNA is TGTGCCAGCAGTTACGGAGGCAGGGTCTATGGCTACACCTTC.